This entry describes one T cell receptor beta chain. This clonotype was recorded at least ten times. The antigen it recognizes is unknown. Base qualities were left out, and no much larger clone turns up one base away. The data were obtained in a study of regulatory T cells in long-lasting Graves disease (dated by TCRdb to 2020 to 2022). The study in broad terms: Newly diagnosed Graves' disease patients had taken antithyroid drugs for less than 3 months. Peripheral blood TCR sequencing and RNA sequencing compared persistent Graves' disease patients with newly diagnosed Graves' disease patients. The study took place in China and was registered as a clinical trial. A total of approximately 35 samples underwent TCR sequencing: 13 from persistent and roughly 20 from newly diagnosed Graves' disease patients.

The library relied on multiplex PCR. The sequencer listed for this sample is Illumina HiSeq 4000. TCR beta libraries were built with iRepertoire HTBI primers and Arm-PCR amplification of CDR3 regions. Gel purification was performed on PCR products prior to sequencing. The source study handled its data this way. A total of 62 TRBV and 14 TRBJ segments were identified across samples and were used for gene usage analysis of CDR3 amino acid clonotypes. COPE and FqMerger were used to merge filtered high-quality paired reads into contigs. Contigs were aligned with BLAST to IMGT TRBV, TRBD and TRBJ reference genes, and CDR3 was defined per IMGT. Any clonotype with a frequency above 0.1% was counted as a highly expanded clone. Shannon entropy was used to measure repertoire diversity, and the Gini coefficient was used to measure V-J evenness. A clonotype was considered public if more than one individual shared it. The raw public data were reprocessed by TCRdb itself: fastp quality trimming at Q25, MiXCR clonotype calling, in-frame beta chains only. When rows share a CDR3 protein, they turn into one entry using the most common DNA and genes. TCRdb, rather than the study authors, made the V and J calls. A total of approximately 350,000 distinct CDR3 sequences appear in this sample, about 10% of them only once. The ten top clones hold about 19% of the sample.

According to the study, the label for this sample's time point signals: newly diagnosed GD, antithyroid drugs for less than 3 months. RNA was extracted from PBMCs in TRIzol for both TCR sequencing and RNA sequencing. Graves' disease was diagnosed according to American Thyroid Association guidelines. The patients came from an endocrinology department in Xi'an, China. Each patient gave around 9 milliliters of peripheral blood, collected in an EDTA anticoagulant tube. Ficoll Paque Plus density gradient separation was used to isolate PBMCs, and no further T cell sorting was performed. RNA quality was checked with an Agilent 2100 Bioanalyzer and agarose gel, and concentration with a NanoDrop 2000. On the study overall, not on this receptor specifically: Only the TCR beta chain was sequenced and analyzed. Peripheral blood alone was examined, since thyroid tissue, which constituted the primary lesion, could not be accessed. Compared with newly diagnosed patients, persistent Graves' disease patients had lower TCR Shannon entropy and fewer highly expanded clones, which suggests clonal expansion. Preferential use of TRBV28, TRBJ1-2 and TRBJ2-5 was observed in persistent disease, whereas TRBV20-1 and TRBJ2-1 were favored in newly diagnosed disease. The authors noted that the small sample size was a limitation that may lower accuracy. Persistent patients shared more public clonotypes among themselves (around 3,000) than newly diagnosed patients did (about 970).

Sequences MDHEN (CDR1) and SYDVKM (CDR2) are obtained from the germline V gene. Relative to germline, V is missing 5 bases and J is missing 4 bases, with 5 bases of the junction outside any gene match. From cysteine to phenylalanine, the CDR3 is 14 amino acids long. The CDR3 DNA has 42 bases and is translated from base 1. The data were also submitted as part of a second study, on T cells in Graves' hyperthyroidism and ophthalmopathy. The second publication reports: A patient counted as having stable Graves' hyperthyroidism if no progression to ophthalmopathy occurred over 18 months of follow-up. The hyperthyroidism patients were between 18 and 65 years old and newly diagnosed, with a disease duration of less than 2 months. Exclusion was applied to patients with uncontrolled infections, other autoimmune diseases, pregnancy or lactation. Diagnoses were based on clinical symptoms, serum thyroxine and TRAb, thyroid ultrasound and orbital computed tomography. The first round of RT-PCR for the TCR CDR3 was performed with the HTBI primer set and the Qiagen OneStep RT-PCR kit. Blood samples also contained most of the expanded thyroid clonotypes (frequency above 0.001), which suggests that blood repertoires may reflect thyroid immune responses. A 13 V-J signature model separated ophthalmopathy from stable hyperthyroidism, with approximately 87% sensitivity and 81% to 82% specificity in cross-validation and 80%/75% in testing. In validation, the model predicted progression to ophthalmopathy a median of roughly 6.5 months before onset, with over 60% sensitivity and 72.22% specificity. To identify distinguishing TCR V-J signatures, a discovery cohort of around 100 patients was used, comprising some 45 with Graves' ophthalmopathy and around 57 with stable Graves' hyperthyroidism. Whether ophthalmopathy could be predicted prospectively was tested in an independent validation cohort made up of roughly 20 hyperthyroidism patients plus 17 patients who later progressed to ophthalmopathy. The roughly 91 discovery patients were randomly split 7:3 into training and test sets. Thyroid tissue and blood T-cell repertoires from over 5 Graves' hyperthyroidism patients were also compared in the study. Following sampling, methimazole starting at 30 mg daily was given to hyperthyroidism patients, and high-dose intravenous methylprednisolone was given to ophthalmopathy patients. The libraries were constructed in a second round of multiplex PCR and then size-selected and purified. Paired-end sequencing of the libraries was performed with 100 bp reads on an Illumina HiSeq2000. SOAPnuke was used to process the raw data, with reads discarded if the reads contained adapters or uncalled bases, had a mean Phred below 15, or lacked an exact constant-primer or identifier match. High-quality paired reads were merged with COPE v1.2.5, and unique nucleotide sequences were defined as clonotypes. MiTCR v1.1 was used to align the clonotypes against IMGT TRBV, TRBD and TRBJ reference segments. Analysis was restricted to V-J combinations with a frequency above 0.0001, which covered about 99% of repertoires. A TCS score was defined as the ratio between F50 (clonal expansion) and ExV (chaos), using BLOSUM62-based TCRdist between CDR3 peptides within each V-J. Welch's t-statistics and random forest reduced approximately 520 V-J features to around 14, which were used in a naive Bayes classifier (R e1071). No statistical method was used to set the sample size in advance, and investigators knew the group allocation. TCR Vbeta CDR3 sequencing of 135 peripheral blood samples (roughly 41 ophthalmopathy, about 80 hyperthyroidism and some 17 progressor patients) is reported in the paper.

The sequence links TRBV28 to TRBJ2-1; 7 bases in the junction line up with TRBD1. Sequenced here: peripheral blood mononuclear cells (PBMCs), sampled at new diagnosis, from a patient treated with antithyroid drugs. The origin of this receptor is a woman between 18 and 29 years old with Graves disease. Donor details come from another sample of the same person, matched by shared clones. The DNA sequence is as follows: TGTGCCAGCAGTGGACAGGACCTTTACAATGAGCAGTTCTTC. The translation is CASSGQDLYNEQFF. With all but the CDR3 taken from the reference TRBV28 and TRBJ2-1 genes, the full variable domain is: DVKVTQSSRYLVKRTGEKVFLECVQDMDHENMFWYRQDPGLGLRLIYFSYDVKMKEKGDIPEGYSVSREKKERFSLILESASTNQTSMYLCASSGQDLYNEQFFGPGTRLTVL.